Listed below are T cell receptor beta chains from one sample, sequenced in a study of a mutant IDH1 vaccine in newly diagnosed glioma. Their recognized antigens are unknown. TCRdb's table, derived via immunoSEQ multiplex PCR, lists solely in-frame clones and lacks some. Among under 95,000 clones, 90% to 95% were seen once, and the ten largest hold about 0.6%. The specimen comprised PBMCs, sampled from a glioma patient whose treatment included an IDH1 peptide vaccine. The receptors derive from a woman in her 50s with glioma. The CDR3 runs from the conserved cysteine through the conserved F or W. A D gene is named only where the DNA matches it firmly. A clone size is listed for some rows: how often the clone was seen (once, few, many), or a class if it is expanded.

TRBJ2-3 | - | TRBV14 | once | 14 | CASRRGGMGDTQYF | TGTGCCAGCAGGCGAGGAGGGATGGGAGATACGCAGTATTTT
TRBJ2-3 | - | TRBV4-1 | - | 13 | CASSQDPGDTQYF | TGCGCCAGCAGCCAAGATCCGGGAGATACGCAGTATTTT
TRBJ1-2 | TRBD1 | TRBV28 | - | 15 | CASSPPDRGLNGYTF | TGTGCCAGCAGCCCTCCCGACAGGGGTCTTAATGGCTACACCTTC
TRBJ2-1 | - | TRBV28 | few | 15 | CASSPGRSSYNEQFF | TGTGCCAGCAGTCCCGGACGGAGCTCCTACAATGAGCAGTTCTTC
TRBJ2-1 | TRBD2 | TRBV6-5 | - | 15 | CASRLGLAEYNEQFF | TGTGCCAGCCGTTTGGGACTAGCGGAATACAATGAGCAGTTCTTC
TRBJ1-3 | TRBD1 | TRBV2 | - | 15 | CASSEFRTGGNTIYF | TGTGCCAGCAGTGAATTTAGGACAGGGGGCAACACCATATATTTT
TRBJ1-5 | - | TRBV7-3 | - | 12 | CASSLRGWPQHF | TGTGCCAGCAGCCTCCGGGGCTGGCCCCAGCATTTT
TRBJ2-7 | TRBD1 | TRBV11-2 | - | 15 | CASSTGGSISYEQYF | TGTGCCAGCAGCACAGGGGGGTCAATCTCCTACGAGCAGTACTTC
TRBJ2-7 | TRBD1 | TRBV4-1 | once | 16 | CASSLRRGQGNSEQYF | TGCGCCAGCAGCCTCAGAAGGGGACAGGGTAATTCCGAGCAGTACTTC
TRBJ1-1 | - | TRBV7-9 | once | 14 | CASSLSLTNTEAFF | TGTGCCAGCAGCTTAAGCTTAACGAACACTGAAGCTTTCTTT
TRBJ1-5 | TRBD1 | TRBV4-1 | - | 16 | CASSSGAQGAYQPQHF | TGCGCCAGCAGCTCGGGGGCGCAGGGGGCTTATCAGCCCCAGCATTTT
TRBJ1-6 | - | TRBV13 | - | 14 | CASSSGLYNSPLHF | TGTGCCAGCAGCTCGGGACTTTACAATTCACCCCTCCACTTT
TRBJ2-1 | TRBD2 | TRBV5-1 | once | 14 | CASSDGLADNEQFF | TGCGCCAGCAGCGATGGACTAGCGGACAATGAGCAGTTCTTC
TRBJ2-7 | - | TRBV25-1 | - | 14 | CASSEAGHGYEQYF | TGTGCCAGCAGTGAAGCAGGTCACGGGTACGAGCAGTACTTC
TRBJ2-7 | - | TRBV11-2 | - | 14 | CASSFVGSTYEQYF | TGTGCCAGCAGCTTTGTGGGCTCTACCTACGAGCAGTACTTC
TRBJ2-1 | TRBD2 | TRBV5-4 | - | 16 | CASSSRLAGAANEQFF | TGTGCCAGCAGCTCCCGACTAGCGGGAGCGGCCAATGAGCAGTTCTTC
TRBJ2-1 | TRBD1 | TRBV5-1 | - | 15 | CASSLAGDSYNEQFF | TGCGCCAGCAGCTTGGCAGGGGACAGCTACAATGAGCAGTTCTTC
TRBJ1-2 | - | TRBV19 | - | 13 | CASSPHQGVGYTF | TGTGCCAGTAGTCCCCATCAAGGGGTTGGCTACACCTTC
TRBJ1-4 | TRBD1 | TRBV5-8 | - | 16 | CASSRGLAATNEKLFF | TGTGCCAGCAGCAGGGGGCTAGCTGCAACTAATGAAAAACTGTTTTTT
TRBJ1-1 | - | TRBV5-4 | - | 15 | CASSLAGRGYTEAFF | TGTGCCAGCAGCTTGGCAGGGAGGGGGTACACTGAAGCTTTCTTT
TRBJ1-1 | - | TRBV7-9 | - | 12 | CASSLGQFEAFF | TGTGCCAGCAGCCTCGGACAGTTTGAAGCTTTCTTT
TRBJ2-5 | TRBD1 | TRBV9 | - | 15 | CASSVTPDRWETQYF | TGTGCCAGCAGCGTAACTCCGGACAGGTGGGAGACCCAGTACTTC
TRBJ2-3 | - | TRBV27 | - | 15 | CASRPNRQLVDTQYF | TGTGCCAGCAGGCCGAATCGCCAACTGGTGGATACGCAGTATTTT
TRBJ2-7 | TRBD1 | TRBV27 | - | 15 | CASSPTPGQIYEQYF | TGTGCCAGCAGTCCGACCCCGGGACAGATCTACGAGCAGTACTTC
TRBJ1-2 | TRBD1 | TRBV5-1 | - | 13 | CASSLQGQVDYTF | TGCGCCAGCAGCTTGCAGGGACAGGTTGACTACACCTTC
TRBJ2-5 | - | TRBV5-1 | - | 13 | CASSLTARETQYF | TGCGCCAGCAGCTTAACAGCACGGGAGACCCAGTACTTC
TRBJ2-5 | - | TRBV15 | - | 15 | CATSRSLLEEETQYF | TGTGCCACCAGCAGATCCTTACTGGAAGAAGAGACCCAGTACTTC